The rows below give T cell receptor beta chains drawn from one sample of a study of T cell responses to AZD1222 COVID-19 vaccine. Sequenced by immunoSEQ multiplex PCR; TCRdb stores in-frame clones only, minus some. The sample holds 75,000 to 90,000 clones; approximately 85% are singletons and the top ten take 12%. Sequenced here: peripheral blood, sampled 28 days after the second AZD1222 dose. Receptor source: an adult who received the AZD1222 COVID-19 vaccine. Both conserved end residues are part of each CDR3. Each record gives: CDR3 protein, CDR3 DNA, clone size, J gene, V gene, D gene. The D gene is left open where the match is weak. Size tells how often a clone was seen (once, few, many) or the class of an expanded clone, and some rows leave it out.

CDR3 protein: CASSGPGDRAVQETQYF
CDR3 DNA: TGTGCCAGCAGTGGCCCCGGTGACAGGGCTGTCCAAGAGACCCAGTACTTC
clone size: -
J gene: TRBJ2-5
V gene: TRBV6-4
D gene: TRBD1

CDR3 protein: CASSLEWGTEAFF
CDR3 DNA: TGCGCCAGCAGCTTGGAGTGGGGCACTGAAGCTTTCTTT
clone size: -
J gene: TRBJ1-1
V gene: TRBV5-1
D gene: -

CDR3 protein: CASSPGPSWAEAFF
CDR3 DNA: TGTGCCAGCAGTCCCGGACCGTCTTGGGCTGAAGCTTTCTTT
clone size: -
J gene: TRBJ1-1
V gene: TRBV2
D gene: -

CDR3 protein: CATRGSGQVGYTF
CDR3 DNA: TGTGCCACCAGGGGTTCGGGGCAAGTGGGCTACACCTTC
clone size: -
J gene: TRBJ1-2
V gene: TRBV24-1
D gene: -

CDR3 protein: CATDDREVGGYTF
CDR3 DNA: TGTGCCACAGATGACAGGGAGGTGGGTGGCTACACCTTC
clone size: -
J gene: TRBJ1-2
V gene: TRBV7-9
D gene: TRBD1

CDR3 protein: CATSEGGLATTGELFF
CDR3 DNA: TGTGCCACCAGCGAGGGTGGGCTAGCGACCACCGGGGAGCTGTTTTTT
clone size: -
J gene: TRBJ2-2
V gene: TRBV15
D gene: -

CDR3 protein: CASSHQRNGYTF
CDR3 DNA: TGTGCCAGCAGCCATCAACGCAACGGCTACACCTTC
clone size: -
J gene: TRBJ1-2
V gene: TRBV4-2
D gene: -

CDR3 protein: CASSPAIGQFF
CDR3 DNA: TGTGCCAGCAGTCCCGCGATTGGGCAGTTCTTC
clone size: -
J gene: TRBJ2-1
V gene: TRBV6-5
D gene: -

CDR3 protein: CASSVNSGRSNTGELFF
CDR3 DNA: TGTGCCAGCAGCGTAAATAGCGGGAGGTCGAACACCGGGGAGCTGTTTTTT
clone size: -
J gene: TRBJ2-2
V gene: TRBV9
D gene: TRBD2

CDR3 protein: CASSISGFNQPQHF
CDR3 DNA: TGTGCCAGTAGTATCTCAGGGTTCAATCAGCCCCAGCATTTT
clone size: -
J gene: TRBJ1-5
V gene: TRBV19
D gene: -

CDR3 protein: CASSFSGPNSNQPQHF
CDR3 DNA: TGTGCCAGCAGTTTTTCGGGCCCGAATAGCAATCAGCCCCAGCATTTT
clone size: -
J gene: TRBJ1-5
V gene: TRBV6-5
D gene: -

CDR3 protein: CASSKQGRGQPQHF
CDR3 DNA: TGTGCCAGCAGTAAACAGGGGAGAGGTCAGCCCCAGCATTTT
clone size: once
J gene: TRBJ1-5
V gene: TRBV9
D gene: TRBD1

CDR3 protein: CASSLIENEQFF
CDR3 DNA: TGTGCCAGCAGCCTCATAGAGAATGAGCAGTTCTTC
clone size: -
J gene: TRBJ2-1
V gene: TRBV7-8
D gene: -

CDR3 protein: CASSLLGQDAHFYGYTF
CDR3 DNA: TGTGCCAGCAGTTTATTAGGACAGGACGCGCATTTCTATGGCTACACCTTC
clone size: -
J gene: TRBJ1-2
V gene: TRBV28
D gene: TRBD1

CDR3 protein: CASGYRGLYGYTF
CDR3 DNA: TGTGCCAGCGGATACAGGGGTCTCTATGGCTACACCTTC
clone size: -
J gene: TRBJ1-2
V gene: TRBV27
D gene: TRBD1

CDR3 protein: CASSIQGGYTIYF
CDR3 DNA: TGTGCCAGCAGTATACAGGGTGGTTACACCATATATTTT
clone size: -
J gene: TRBJ1-3
V gene: TRBV28
D gene: -

CDR3 protein: CASRIAGDTGELFF
CDR3 DNA: TGTGCCAGCAGGATAGCGGGAGATACCGGGGAGCTGTTTTTT
clone size: -
J gene: TRBJ2-2
V gene: TRBV5-6
D gene: TRBD2

CDR3 protein: CASSLGTSGRAGTQYF
CDR3 DNA: TGTGCCAGCAGCTTGGGGACTAGCGGGAGGGCCGGTACGCAGTATTTT
clone size: -
J gene: TRBJ2-3
V gene: TRBV7-2
D gene: TRBD2

CDR3 protein: CAWSAAGGHAGELFF
CDR3 DNA: TGTGCCTGGAGTGCTGCGGGGGGCCACGCCGGGGAGCTGTTTTTT
clone size: -
J gene: TRBJ2-2
V gene: TRBV30
D gene: TRBD2

CDR3 protein: CASSLGGTQGDEQFF
CDR3 DNA: TGTGCCAGCAGCTTAGGAGGGACCCAAGGGGATGAGCAGTTCTTC
clone size: -
J gene: TRBJ2-1
V gene: TRBV7-7
D gene: -

CDR3 protein: CASSPGTVGRNTIYF
CDR3 DNA: TGTGCCAGCAGTCCCGGGACAGTCGGTCGAAACACCATATATTTT
clone size: -
J gene: TRBJ1-3
V gene: TRBV28
D gene: TRBD1

CDR3 protein: CASSFVAGEVYEQYF
CDR3 DNA: TGTGCCAGCAGCTTCGTAGCGGGAGAAGTCTACGAGCAGTACTTC
clone size: -
J gene: TRBJ2-7
V gene: TRBV7-2
D gene: TRBD2

CDR3 protein: CASSLGLGSYNEQFF
CDR3 DNA: TGTGCCAGCAGCTTAGGACTAGGCTCCTACAATGAGCAGTTCTTC
clone size: -
J gene: TRBJ2-1
V gene: TRBV5-5
D gene: TRBD2

CDR3 protein: CASSVFMNTEAFF
CDR3 DNA: TGTGCCAGCAGCGTCTTTATGAACACTGAAGCTTTCTTT
clone size: -
J gene: TRBJ1-1
V gene: TRBV5-8
D gene: -

CDR3 protein: CASSLTYTGELFF
CDR3 DNA: TGTGCCAGCAGCCTGACATACACCGGGGAGCTGTTTTTT
clone size: -
J gene: TRBJ2-2
V gene: TRBV12-3/TRBV12-4
D gene: -

CDR3 protein: CASSVGLENSPLHF
CDR3 DNA: TGTGCCAGCTCAGTGGGGCTAGAGAATTCACCCCTCCACTTT
clone size: -
J gene: TRBJ1-6
V gene: TRBV18
D gene: -

CDR3 protein: CASSQVRRGSSYNSPLHF
CDR3 DNA: TGCGCCAGCAGCCAAGTACGCAGGGGAAGCTCCTATAATTCACCCCTCCACTTT
clone size: -
J gene: TRBJ1-6
V gene: TRBV4-3
D gene: -

CDR3 protein: CASSQKGWGQGSGNTIYF
CDR3 DNA: TGCGCCAGCAGTCAAAAAGGGTGGGGACAGGGATCTGGAAACACCATATATTTT
clone size: -
J gene: TRBJ1-3
V gene: TRBV23-1
D gene: TRBD1

CDR3 protein: CASSREMNTEAFF
CDR3 DNA: TGTGCCAGCTCACGAGAGATGAACACTGAAGCTTTCTTT
clone size: -
J gene: TRBJ1-1
V gene: TRBV18
D gene: -

CDR3 protein: CASSSPGQGVQNEQFF
CDR3 DNA: TGTGCCAGCAGCTCCCCGGGACAGGGGGTTCAGAATGAGCAGTTCTTC
clone size: once
J gene: TRBJ2-1
V gene: TRBV13
D gene: TRBD1

CDR3 protein: CASSPTTGLNNEQFF
CDR3 DNA: TGTGCCAGCTCACCGACGACAGGGTTAAACAATGAGCAGTTCTTC
clone size: -
J gene: TRBJ2-1
V gene: TRBV18
D gene: TRBD1

CDR3 protein: CSARGYEAFF
CDR3 DNA: TGCAGTGCTCGGGGTTACGAAGCTTTCTTT
clone size: -
J gene: TRBJ1-1
V gene: TRBV20-1
D gene: -

CDR3 protein: CASSQDSNQPQHF
CDR3 DNA: TGTGCCAGCAGCCAAGACAGCAATCAGCCCCAGCATTTT
clone size: -
J gene: TRBJ1-5
V gene: TRBV14
D gene: -

CDR3 protein: CASSGQGNTEAFF
CDR3 DNA: TGTGCCAGCAGTGGTCAGGGGAACACTGAAGCTTTCTTT
clone size: few
J gene: TRBJ1-1
V gene: TRBV2
D gene: -

CDR3 protein: CASSQVARETQYF
CDR3 DNA: TGTGCCAGCAGCCAAGTTGCCAGAGAGACCCAGTACTTC
clone size: -
J gene: TRBJ2-5
V gene: TRBV3-1/TRBV3-2
D gene: -

CDR3 protein: CASSEVELSNSPLHF
CDR3 DNA: TGTGCCAGCAGTGAGGTTGAGCTTTCTAATTCACCCCTCCACTTT
clone size: -
J gene: TRBJ1-6
V gene: TRBV2
D gene: -

CDR3 protein: CATRGQSPTGELFF
CDR3 DNA: TGTGCCACCCGGGGACAGTCTCCCACCGGGGAGCTGTTTTTT
clone size: -
J gene: TRBJ2-2
V gene: TRBV24-1
D gene: TRBD1

CDR3 protein: CASSLWVGTGDFKLFF
CDR3 DNA: TGTGCCAGCAGCTTATGGGTCGGGACAGGGGACTTTAAACTGTTTTTT
clone size: -
J gene: TRBJ1-4
V gene: TRBV7-2
D gene: TRBD1

CDR3 protein: CASSYRGSSYNEQFF
CDR3 DNA: TGTGCCAGCAGTTACCGGGGCAGCTCCTACAATGAGCAGTTCTTC
clone size: -
J gene: TRBJ2-1
V gene: TRBV6-2/TRBV6-3
D gene: -

CDR3 protein: CASSLSRGEKLFF
CDR3 DNA: TGTGCCAGCAGCTTAAGTCGAGGTGAAAAACTGTTTTTT
clone size: -
J gene: TRBJ1-4
V gene: TRBV7-9
D gene: -

CDR3 protein: CASSRKGGNTEAFF
CDR3 DNA: TGTGCCAGCAGCCGTAAGGGGGGGAACACTGAAGCTTTCTTT
clone size: -
J gene: TRBJ1-1
V gene: TRBV7-3
D gene: -

CDR3 protein: CAWKGTAGEKLFF
CDR3 DNA: TGTGCCTGGAAGGGCACGGCGGGCGAAAAACTGTTTTTT
clone size: -
J gene: TRBJ1-4
V gene: TRBV30
D gene: -

CDR3 protein: CASSILGQSNEQFF
CDR3 DNA: TGTGCCAGCTCAATATTGGGACAGTCGAATGAGCAGTTCTTC
clone size: -
J gene: TRBJ2-1
V gene: TRBV18
D gene: TRBD1

CDR3 protein: CASSLAGDLLSEKLFF
CDR3 DNA: TGTGCCAGCAGTTTAGCAGGGGATCTCTTGAGTGAAAAACTGTTTTTT
clone size: -
J gene: TRBJ1-4
V gene: TRBV6-5
D gene: -

CDR3 protein: CASSEIVATEGYTF
CDR3 DNA: TGTGCCAGCAGTGAGATTGTGGCCACGGAAGGCTACACCTTC
clone size: -
J gene: TRBJ1-2
V gene: TRBV2
D gene: -

CDR3 protein: CSALDQHEQFF
CDR3 DNA: TGCAGTGCTCTAGACCAACATGAGCAGTTCTTC
clone size: -
J gene: TRBJ2-1
V gene: TRBV20-1
D gene: -

CDR3 protein: CASSPRSGRASQETQYF
CDR3 DNA: TGTGCCAGCTCACCACGGAGCGGGAGAGCTTCCCAAGAGACCCAGTACTTC
clone size: -
J gene: TRBJ2-5
V gene: TRBV18
D gene: TRBD2

CDR3 protein: CAISDGEGGQETQYF
CDR3 DNA: TGTGCCATCAGTGATGGGGAGGGCGGCCAAGAGACCCAGTACTTC
clone size: -
J gene: TRBJ2-5
V gene: TRBV10-3
D gene: TRBD2

CDR3 protein: CASSQGGLGNTIYF
CDR3 DNA: TGCGCCAGCAGTCAGGGGGGGCTTGGAAACACCATATATTTT
clone size: -
J gene: TRBJ1-3
V gene: TRBV4-3
D gene: TRBD1